This T cell receptor beta chain was observed in a study of cytomegalovirus exposure and HLA in healthy donors. The junction had 5 bases not matched to a gene; V was cut back by 10 bases and J by 5 bases. Germline lookup yields CDR1 LNHDA and CDR2 SQIVND (reference sequence). The CDR3 sequence is 13 residues long. PCR employed 60 Vbeta and 13 Jbeta primers. Sequenced by immunoSEQ multiplex PCR; TCRdb stores in-frame clones only, minus some. The table records roughly 130,000 clones, about 8.5% of them present only once. This clone has more than one count but fewer than ten. The antigen is unknown. General study points: An analysis that came later showed most CMV-associated TCR beta chains appearing HLA-restricted.

The sample consisted of PBMCs. The sequence was obtained from a man between 40 and 49 years old in good health and CMV-seronegative. The genes are TRBV19 and TRBJ2-2; 9 bases are a match to TRBD2. The CDR3 sequence: CATERGVTGELFF. CDR3 nucleotides: TGTGCCACCGAGCGGGGGGTAACCGGGGAGCTGTTTTTT.